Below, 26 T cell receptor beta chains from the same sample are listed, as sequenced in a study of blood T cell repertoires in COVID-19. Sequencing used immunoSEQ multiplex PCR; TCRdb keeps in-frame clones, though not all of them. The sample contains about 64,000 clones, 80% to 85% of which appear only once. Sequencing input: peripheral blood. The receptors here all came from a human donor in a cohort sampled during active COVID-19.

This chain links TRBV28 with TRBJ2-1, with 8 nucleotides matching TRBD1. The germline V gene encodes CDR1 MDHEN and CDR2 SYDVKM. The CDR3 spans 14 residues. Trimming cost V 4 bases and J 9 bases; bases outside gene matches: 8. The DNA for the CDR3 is TGTGCCAGCAGTTCGGACAGGGTGAATAGTGAGCAGTTCTTC. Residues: CASSSDRVNSEQFF.

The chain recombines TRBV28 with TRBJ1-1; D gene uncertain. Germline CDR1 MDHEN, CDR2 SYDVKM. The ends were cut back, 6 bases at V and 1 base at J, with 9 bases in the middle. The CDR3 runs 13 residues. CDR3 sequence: CASRNRRNTEAFF. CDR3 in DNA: TGTGCCAGCAGGAATAGGAGGAACACTGAAGCTTTCTTT.

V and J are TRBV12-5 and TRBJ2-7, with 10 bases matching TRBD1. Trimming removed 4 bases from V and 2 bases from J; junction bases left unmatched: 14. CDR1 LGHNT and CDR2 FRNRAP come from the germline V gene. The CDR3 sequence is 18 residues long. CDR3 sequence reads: CASGSLVGQGLVPYEQYV. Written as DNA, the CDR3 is TGTGCTAGTGGTTCGTTAGTGGGACAGGGGTTAGTTCCCTACGAGCAGTACGTC.

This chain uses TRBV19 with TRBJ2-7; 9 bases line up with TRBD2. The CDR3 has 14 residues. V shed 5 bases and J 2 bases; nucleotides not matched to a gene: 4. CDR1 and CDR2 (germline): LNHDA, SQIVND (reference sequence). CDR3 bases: TGTGCCAGTAGTGGCGGGGGGGAACCCTACGAGCAGTACTTC. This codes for CASSGGGEPYEQYF.

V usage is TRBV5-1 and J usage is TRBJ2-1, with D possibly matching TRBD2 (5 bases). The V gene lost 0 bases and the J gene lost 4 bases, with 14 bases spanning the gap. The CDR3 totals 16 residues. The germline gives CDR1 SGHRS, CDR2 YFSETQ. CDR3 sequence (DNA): TGCGCCAGCAGCTTGGGGGCCGCTACGGGGTACAATGAGCAGTTCTTC. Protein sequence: CASSLGAATGYNEQFF.

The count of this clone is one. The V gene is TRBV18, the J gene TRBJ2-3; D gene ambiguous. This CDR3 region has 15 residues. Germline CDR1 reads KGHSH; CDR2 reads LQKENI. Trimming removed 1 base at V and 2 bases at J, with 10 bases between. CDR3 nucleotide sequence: TGTGCCAGCTCACCACTACAACGCCACACAGATACGCAGTATTTT. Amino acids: CASSPLQRHTDTQYF.

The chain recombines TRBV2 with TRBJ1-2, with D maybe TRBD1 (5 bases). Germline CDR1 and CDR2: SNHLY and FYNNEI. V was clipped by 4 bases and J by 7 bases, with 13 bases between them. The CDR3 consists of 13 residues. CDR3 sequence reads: CASSASGRGGYTF. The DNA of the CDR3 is TGTGCCAGCAGTGCATCAGGGCGCGGTGGCTACACCTTC. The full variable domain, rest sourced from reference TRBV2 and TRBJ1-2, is EPEVTQTPSHQVTQMGQEVILRCVPISNHLYFYWYRQILGQKVEFLVSFYNNEISEKSEIFDDQFSVERPDGSNFTLKIRSTKLEDSAMYFCASSASGRGGYTFGSGTRLTVV.

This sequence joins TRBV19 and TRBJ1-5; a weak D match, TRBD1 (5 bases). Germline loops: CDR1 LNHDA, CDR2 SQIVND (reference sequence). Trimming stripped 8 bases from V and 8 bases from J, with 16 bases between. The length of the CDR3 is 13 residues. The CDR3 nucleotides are TGTGCCAGTTCCGGATCCAGGGTTGAGCCCCAGCATTTT. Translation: CASSGSRVEPQHF. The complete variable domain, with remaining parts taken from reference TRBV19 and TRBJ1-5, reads DGGITQSPKYLFRKEGQNVTLSCEQNLNHDAMYWYRQDPGQGLRLIYYSQIVNDFQKGDIAEGYSVSREKKESFPLTVTSAQKNPTAFYLCASSGSRVEPQHFGDGTRLSIL.

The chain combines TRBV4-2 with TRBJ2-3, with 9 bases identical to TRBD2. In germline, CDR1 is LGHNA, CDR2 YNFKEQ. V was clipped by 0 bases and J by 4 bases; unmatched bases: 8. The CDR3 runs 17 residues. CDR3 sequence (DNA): TGTGCCAGCAGCCAAGAGGGCGGGGGGGCTCTGGCAGATACGCAGTATTTT. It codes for CASSQEGGGALADTQYF.

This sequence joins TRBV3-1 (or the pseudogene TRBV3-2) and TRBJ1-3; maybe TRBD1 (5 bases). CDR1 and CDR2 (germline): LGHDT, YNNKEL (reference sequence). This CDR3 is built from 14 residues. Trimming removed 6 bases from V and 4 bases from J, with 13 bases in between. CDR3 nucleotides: TGTGCCAGCAGTTTCAGGGTTGTCGGAAACACCATATATTTT. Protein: CASSFRVVGNTIYF.

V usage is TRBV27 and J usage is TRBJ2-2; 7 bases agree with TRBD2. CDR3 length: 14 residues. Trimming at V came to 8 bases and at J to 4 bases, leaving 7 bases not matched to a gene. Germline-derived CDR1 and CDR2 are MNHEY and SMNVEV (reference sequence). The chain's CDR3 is CASQGLSSTGELFF. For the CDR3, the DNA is TGTGCCAGCCAGGGACTATCTAGCACCGGGGAGCTGTTTTTT.

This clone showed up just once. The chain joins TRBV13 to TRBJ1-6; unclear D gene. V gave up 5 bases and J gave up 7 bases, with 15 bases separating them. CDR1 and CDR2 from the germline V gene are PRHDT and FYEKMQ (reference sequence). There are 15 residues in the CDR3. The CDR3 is CASSPRGGENSPLHF. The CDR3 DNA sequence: TGTGCCAGCAGCCCCCGGGGTGGGGAGAATTCACCCCTCCACTTT.

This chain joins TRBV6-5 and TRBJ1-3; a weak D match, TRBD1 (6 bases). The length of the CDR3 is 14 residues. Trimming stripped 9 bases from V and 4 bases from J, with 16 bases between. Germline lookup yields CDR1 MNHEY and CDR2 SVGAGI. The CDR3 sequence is CASETGSQGNTIYF. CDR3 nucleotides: TGTGCCAGTGAGACAGGATCCCAAGGAAACACCATATATTTT.

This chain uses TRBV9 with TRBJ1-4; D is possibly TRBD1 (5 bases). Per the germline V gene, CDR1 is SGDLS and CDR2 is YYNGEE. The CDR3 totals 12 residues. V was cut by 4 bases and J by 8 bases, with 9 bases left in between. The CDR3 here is CASSQGSEKLFF. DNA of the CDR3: TGTGCCAGCAGCCAGGGTTCGGAAAAACTGTTTTTT. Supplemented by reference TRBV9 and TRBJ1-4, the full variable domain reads DSGVTQTPKHLITATGQRVTLRCSPRSGDLSVYWYQQSLDQGLQFLIQYYNGEERAKGNILERFSAQQFPDLHSELNLSSLELGDSALYFCASSQGSEKLFFGSGTQLSVL.

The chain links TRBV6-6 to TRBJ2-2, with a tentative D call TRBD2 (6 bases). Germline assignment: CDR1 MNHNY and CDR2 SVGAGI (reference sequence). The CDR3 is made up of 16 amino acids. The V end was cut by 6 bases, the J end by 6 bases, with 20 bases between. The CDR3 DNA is TGTGCCAGCAGGGGTTATGGGACTTTTCAGGCCGGGGAGCTGTTTTTT. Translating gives CASRGYGTFQAGELFF.

In DNA, the CDR3 is TGTGCCAGCAGCTCCCGACTAGCGGGGGGCCAAGAGACCCAGTACTTC. This translates into CASSSRLAGGQETQYF. The chain employs TRBV7-2 and TRBJ2-5, with 13 bases identical to TRBD2. Germline assignment: CDR1 SGHTA and CDR2 FQGNSA. The CDR3 has 16 residues. Unmatched junction bases numbered 3, after V lost 4 bases and J lost 1 base.

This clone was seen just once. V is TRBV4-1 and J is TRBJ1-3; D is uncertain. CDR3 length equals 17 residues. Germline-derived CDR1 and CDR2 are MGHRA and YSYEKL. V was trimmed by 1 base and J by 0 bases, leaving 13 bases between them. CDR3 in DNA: TGCGCCAGCAGCCAAGCCCCCCCCGGTAACTCTGGAAACACCATATATTTT. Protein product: CASSQAPPGNSGNTIYF.

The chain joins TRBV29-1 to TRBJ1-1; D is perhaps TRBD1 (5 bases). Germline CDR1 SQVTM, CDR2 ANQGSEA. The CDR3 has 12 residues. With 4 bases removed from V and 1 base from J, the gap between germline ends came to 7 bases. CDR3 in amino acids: CSVARANTEAFF. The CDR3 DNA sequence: TGCAGCGTTGCCAGGGCGAACACTGAAGCTTTCTTT.

The CDR3 coding sequence is TGTGCCAGCAGCCAAGAGACCCGGACAGGGGATGGCTACACCTTC. Protein product: CASSQETRTGDGYTF. J is TRBJ1-2 and V is TRBV14, with 9 bases identical to TRBD1. Germline V gives CDR1 SGHDN, CDR2 FVKESK. With V trimmed by 0 bases and J by 6 bases, 5 bases remained unmatched. This CDR3 is 15 amino acids long.

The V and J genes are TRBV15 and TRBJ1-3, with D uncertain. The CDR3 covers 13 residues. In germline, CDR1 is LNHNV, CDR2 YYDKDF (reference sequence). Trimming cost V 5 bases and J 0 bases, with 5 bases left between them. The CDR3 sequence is CATSGSSGNTIYF. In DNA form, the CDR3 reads TGTGCCACCAGCGGCAGCTCTGGAAACACCATATATTTT.

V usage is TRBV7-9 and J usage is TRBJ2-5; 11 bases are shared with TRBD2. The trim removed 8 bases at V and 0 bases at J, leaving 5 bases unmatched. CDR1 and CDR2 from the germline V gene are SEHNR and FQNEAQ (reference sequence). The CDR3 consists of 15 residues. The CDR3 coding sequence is TGTGCCAGCGGTACGACTAGCGGGGACCAAGAGACCCAGTACTTC. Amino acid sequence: CASGTTSGDQETQYF.

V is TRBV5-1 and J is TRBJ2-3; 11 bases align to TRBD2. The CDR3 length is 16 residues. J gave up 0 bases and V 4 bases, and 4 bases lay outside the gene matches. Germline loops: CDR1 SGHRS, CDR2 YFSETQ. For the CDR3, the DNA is TGCGCCAGCAGCCGGATAGCGGGGGGGAGCACAGATACGCAGTATTTT. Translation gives CASSRIAGGSTDTQYF.

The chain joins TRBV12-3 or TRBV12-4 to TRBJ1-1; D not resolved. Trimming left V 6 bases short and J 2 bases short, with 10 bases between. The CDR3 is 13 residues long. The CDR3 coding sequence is TGTGCCAGCAGCTTCGGGAGTAACACTGAAGCTTTCTTT. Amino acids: CASSFGSNTEAFF.

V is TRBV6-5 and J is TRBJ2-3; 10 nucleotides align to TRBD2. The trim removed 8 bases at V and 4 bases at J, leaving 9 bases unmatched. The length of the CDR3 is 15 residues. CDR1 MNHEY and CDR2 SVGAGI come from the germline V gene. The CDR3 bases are TGTGCCAGCCGCCGACCTAGCGGGGGTCCAGATACGCAGTATTTT. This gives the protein CASRRPSGGPDTQYF.

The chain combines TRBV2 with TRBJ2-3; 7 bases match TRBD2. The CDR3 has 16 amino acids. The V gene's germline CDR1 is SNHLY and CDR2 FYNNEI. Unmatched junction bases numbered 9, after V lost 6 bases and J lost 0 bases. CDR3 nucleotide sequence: TGTGCCAGCAGACCCCCTCTAGCGGCTAGCACAGATACGCAGTATTTT. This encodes CASRPPLAASTDTQYF.

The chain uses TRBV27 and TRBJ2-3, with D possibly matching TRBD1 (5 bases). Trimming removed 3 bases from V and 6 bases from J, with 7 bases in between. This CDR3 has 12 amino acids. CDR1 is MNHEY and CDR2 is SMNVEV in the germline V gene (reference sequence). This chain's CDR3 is CASSFQGDTQYF. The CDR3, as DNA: TGTGCCAGCAGTTTTCAGGGTGATACGCAGTATTTT.